This is a list of T cell receptor beta chains from one sample in a study of monozygotic twins with inflammatory bowel disease. TCRdb re-called the 5' RACE reads and catalogs CDR3 proteins one per entry, DNA excluded. In total, the table holds over 100,000 distinct CDR3 sequences. The material sequenced was blood. These receptors originate from a human donor with ulcerative colitis or Crohn's disease, or a healthy co-twin of an affected twin (not recorded which). The CDR3 runs from the conserved cysteine through the conserved F or W.

v_gene	j_gene	CDR3aa
TRBV15	TRBJ2-5	CATSRDRQATQYF
TRBV29-1	TRBJ2-1	CSAGTSGGNEQFF
TRBV24-1	TRBJ2-5	CATSDFSGTLETQYF
TRBV19	TRBJ1-5	CASSRGWNQPQHF
TRBV19	TRBJ2-1	CASSLEGGYNEQFF
TRBV20-1	TRBJ1-6	CSASFDSVNSPLHF
TRBV28	TRBJ2-7	CATLHQGAYEQYF
TRBV9	TRBJ2-7	CASSVGMDSYEQYF
TRBV20-1	TRBJ2-5	CSARNPWGGEETQYF
TRBV11-2	TRBJ2-2	CASSIWTSGGINTGELFF
TRBV7-9	TRBJ2-4	CASSRQGAGDIQYF
TRBV12-3/TRBV12-4	TRBJ2-7	CASSLSSTGVHEQYF
TRBV28	TRBJ2-1	CASNSPRDRGRNEQFF
TRBV5-4	TRBJ2-2	CASSPASGQNTGELFF
TRBV5-1	TRBJ1-4	CASSLWGNRGEKLFF
TRBV27	TRBJ1-1	CASRRSPGTGLTEAFF
TRBV7-2	TRBJ1-6	CAIVRGGEFNSPLHF
TRBV27	TRBJ1-2	CASSSGAGAHRGYTF
TRBV20-1	TRBJ2-6	CSGTGGDSGANVLTF
TRBV28	TRBJ2-7	CASSPQRGLSSGYEQYF
TRBV6-2/TRBV6-3	TRBJ1-1	CASSYPGAGEAFF
TRBV20-1	TRBJ1-1	CSPLSGGGGMNTEAFF
TRBV30	TRBJ1-6	CAGAPQLNSPLHF
TRBV4-1	TRBJ2-3	CASSRTWDYTQYF
TRBV7-2	TRBJ2-7	CASSILKRSSYEQYF
TRBV5-6	TRBJ1-5	CASSFKDQPQHF
TRBV12-3/TRBV12-4	TRBJ1-5	CASNPGTGNQPQHF
TRBV19	TRBJ1-6	CASRSGQGVSPLHF
TRBV18	TRBJ1-1	CASSPYTGNTEAFF
TRBV7-2	TRBJ2-1	CASSRQGANEQFF
TRBV11-2	TRBJ2-1	CASSSGKLSWDEQFF
TRBV4-1	TRBJ2-7	CASSQEGQLSYEQYF
TRBV12-3/TRBV12-4	TRBJ2-7	CASRKSTKGGYEQYF
TRBV2	TRBJ2-1	CASSDGLWGSYNEQFF
TRBV29-1	TRBJ2-1	CSVESRLAIGEQFF
TRBV3-1	TRBJ1-5	CASSQGGGVQPQHF
TRBV7-2	TRBJ2-3	CASSEISGSFDTQYF
TRBV20-1	TRBJ1-1	CSASKVWTSNTEAFF
TRBV11-2	TRBJ2-7	CASSLQTSYEQYF
TRBV6-2/TRBV6-3	TRBJ2-3	CASTQGGGMQYF
TRBV7-8	TRBJ2-3	CASGYGKSTDTQYF
TRBV4-1	TRBJ1-5	CASSPEGAERQPQHF
TRBV7-2	TRBJ2-7	CASSLAGPGGIDEQYF
TRBV28	TRBJ1-4	CASSPALNEKLFF
TRBV18	TRBJ1-1	CASSPPNRVEVTEAFF
TRBV7-2	TRBJ1-3	CASSLGSNTIYF
TRBV29-1	TRBJ2-3	CSVDRGSTDTQYF
TRBV6-1	TRBJ1-5	CASSTKPTADQPQHF
TRBV12-3/TRBV12-4	TRBJ1-1	CASILRGPYTEAFF
TRBV7-8	TRBJ2-7	CASSLGALAGVRLGQYF
TRBV5-5	TRBJ2-2	CASRHQGAGELFF
TRBV2	TRBJ2-5	CASRGLGETQYF
TRBV3-1	TRBJ1-2	CASSPEQGTYGYTF
TRBV5-1	TRBJ2-7	CASSWNQGTGVEQYF
TRBV11-3	TRBJ2-5	CASSRPNFQETQYF